This T cell receptor beta chain was captured in a study of shared clonotypes between healthy human individuals. This clone was observed a single time. This CDR3 is 15 amino acids long. The V and J ends lost 5 bases and 4 bases, in that order; junction bases with no gene match: 8. Germline V gives CDR1 SGHTA, CDR2 FQGNSA. Method: immunoSEQ multiplex PCR; TCRdb's copy keeps in-frame clones and lacks some. The table has a few million clones, over 90% seen once. This TCR was recovered from a man younger than 30 in good health. Some clones in this sample may be carry-over from other donors' samples. The V call is TRBV7-2, the J call TRBJ1-3, with TRBD1 matching over 7 bases. Sequencing used naive CD4+ T cells from PBMCs. Described subset: CD45RA+ positively selected. CDR3 protein: CASSARQGSGNTIYF. The CDR3 nucleotides read TGTGCCAGCAGCGCCCGACAGGGTTCAGGAAACACCATATATTTT.